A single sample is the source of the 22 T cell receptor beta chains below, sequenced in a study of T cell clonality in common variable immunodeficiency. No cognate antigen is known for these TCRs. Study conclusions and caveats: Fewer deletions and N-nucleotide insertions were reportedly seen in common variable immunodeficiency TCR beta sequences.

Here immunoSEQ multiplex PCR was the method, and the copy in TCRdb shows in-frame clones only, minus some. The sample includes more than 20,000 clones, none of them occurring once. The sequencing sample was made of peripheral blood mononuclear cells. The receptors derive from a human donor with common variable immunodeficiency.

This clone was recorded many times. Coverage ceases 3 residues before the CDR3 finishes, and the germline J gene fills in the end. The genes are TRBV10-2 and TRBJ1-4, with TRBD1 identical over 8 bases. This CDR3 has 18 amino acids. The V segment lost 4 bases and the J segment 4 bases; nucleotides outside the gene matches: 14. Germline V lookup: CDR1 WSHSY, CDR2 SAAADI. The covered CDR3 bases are TGCGCCAGCAGTGCGGACAGGGAAGGAAGGGCTGATAATGAAAAA. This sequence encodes CASSADREGRADNEK. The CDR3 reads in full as CASSADREGRADNEKLFF.

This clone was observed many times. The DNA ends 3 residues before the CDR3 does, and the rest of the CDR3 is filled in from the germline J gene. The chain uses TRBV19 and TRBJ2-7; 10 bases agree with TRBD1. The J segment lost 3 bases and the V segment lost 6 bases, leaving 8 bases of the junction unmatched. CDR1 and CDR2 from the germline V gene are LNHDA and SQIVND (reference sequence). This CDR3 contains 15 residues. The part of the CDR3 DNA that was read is TGTGCCAGTAGCGCCGGACAGGGGGGATTCTACGAG. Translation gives CASSAGQGGFYE. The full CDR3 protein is CASSAGQGGFYEQYF.

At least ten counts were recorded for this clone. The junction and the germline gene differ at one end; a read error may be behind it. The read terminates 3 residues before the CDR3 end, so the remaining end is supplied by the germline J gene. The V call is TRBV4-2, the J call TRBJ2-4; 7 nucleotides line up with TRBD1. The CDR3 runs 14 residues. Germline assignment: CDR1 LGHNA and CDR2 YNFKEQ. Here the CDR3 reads CASSPRVTGDIQYF. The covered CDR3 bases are TGCGCCAGCAGCCCCAGGGTAACAGGGGACATT.

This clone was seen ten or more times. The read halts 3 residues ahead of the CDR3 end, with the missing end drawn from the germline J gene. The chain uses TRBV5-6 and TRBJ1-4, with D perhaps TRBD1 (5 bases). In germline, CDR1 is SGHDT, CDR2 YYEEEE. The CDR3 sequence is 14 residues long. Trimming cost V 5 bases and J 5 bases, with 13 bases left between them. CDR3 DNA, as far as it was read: TGTGCCAGCAGTCAGGAAGGGGCGAATGAAAAA. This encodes CASSQEGANEK. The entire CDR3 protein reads CASSQEGANEKLFF.

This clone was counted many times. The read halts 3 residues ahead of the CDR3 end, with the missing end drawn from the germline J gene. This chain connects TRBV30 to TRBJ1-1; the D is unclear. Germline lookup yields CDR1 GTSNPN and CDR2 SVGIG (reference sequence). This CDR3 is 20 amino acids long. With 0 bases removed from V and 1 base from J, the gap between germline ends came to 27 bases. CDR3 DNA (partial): TGTGCCTGGAGTGTACTATTGTCCCTGGTTCCCGCCGCAGAGAACACTGAA. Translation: CAWSVLLSLVPAAENTE. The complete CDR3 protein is CAWSVLLSLVPAAENTEAFF.

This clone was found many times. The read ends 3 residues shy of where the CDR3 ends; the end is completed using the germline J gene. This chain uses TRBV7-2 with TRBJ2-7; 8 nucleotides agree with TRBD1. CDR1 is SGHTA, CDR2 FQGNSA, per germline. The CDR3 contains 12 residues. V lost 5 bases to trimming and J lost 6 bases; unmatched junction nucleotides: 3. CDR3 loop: CASSTTGGEQYF. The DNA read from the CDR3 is TGTGCCAGCAGCACCACAGGGGGCGAG.

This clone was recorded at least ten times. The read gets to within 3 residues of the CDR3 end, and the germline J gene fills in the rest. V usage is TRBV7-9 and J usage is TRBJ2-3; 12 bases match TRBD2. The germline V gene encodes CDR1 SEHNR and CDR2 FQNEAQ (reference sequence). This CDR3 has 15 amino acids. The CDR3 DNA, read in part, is TGTGCCAGCAGCTTATCTAGCGGGGGGGCGAAGACG. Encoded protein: CASSLSSGGAKT. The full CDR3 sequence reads CASSLSSGGAKTQYF.

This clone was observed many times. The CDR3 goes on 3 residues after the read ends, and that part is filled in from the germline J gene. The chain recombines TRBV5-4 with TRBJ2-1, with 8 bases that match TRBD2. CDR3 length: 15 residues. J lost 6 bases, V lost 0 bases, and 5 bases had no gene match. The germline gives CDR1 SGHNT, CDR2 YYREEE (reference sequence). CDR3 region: CASSLASSGGNEQFF. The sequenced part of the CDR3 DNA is TGTGCCAGCAGCTTGGCTTCGAGCGGGGGCAATGAG.

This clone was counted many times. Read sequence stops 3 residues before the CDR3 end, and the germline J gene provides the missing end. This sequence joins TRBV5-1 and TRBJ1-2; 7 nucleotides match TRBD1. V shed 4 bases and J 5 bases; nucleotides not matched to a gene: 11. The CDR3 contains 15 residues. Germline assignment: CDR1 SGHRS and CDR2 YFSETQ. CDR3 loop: CASSPLQPGQYGYTF. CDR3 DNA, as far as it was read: TGCGCCAGCAGCCCTCTTCAGCCGGGACAGTATGGC.

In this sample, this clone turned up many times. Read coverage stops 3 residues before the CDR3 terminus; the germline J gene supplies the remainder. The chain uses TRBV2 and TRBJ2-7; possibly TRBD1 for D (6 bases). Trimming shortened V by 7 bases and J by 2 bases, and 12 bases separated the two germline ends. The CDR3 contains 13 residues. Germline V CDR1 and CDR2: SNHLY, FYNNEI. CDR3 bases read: TGTGCCAGCAAAAATCAGGGGACCTACGAG. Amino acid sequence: CASKNQGTYE. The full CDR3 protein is CASKNQGTYEQYF.

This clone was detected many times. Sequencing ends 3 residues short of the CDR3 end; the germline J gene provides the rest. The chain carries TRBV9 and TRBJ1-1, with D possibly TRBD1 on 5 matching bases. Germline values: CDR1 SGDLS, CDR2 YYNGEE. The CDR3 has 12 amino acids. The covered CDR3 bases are TGTGCCAGCAGCGTAGAGGCAGGGATG. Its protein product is CASSVEAGM. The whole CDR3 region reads CASSVEAGMAFF.

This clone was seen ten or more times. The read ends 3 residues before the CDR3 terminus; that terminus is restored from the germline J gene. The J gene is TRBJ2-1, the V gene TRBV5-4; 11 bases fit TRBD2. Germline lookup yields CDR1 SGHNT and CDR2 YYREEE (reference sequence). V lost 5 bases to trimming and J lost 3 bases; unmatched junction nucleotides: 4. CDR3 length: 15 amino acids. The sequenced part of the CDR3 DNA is TGTGCCAGCAGGATAGCGGGGGGGCACTACAATGAG. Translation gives CASRIAGGHYNE. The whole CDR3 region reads CASRIAGGHYNEQFF.

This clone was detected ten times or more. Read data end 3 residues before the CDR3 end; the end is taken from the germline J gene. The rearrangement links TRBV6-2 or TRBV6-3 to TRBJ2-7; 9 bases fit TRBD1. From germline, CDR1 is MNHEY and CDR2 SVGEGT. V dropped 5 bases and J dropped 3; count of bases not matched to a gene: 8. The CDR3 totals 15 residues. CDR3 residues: CASSPGTGFYYEQYF. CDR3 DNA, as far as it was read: TGTGCCAGCAGTCCCGGGACAGGGTTTTACTACGAG.

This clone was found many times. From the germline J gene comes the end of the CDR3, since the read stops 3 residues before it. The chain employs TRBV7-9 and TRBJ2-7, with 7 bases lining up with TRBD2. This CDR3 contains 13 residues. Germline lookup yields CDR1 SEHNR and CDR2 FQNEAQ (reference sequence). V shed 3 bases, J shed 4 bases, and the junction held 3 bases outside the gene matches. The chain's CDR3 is CASSFELAYEQYF. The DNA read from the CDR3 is TGTGCCAGCAGCTTCGAACTAGCGTACGAG. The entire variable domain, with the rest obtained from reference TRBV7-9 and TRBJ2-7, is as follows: DTGVSQNPRHKITKRGQNVTFRCDPISEHNRLYWYRQTLGQGPEFLTYFQNEAQLEKSRLLSDRFSAERPKGSFSTLEIQRTEQGDSAMYLCASSFELAYEQYFGPGTRLTVT.

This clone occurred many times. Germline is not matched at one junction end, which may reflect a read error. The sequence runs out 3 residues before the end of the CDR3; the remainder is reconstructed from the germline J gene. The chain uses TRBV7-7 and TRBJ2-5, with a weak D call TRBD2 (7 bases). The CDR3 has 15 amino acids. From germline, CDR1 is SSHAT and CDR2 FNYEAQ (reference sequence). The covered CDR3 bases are TGTGCTAGCAGCTTAGGGGGGGGGCTCCAAGAGACC. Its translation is CASSLGGGLQET. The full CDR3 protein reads CASSLGGGLQETQYF.

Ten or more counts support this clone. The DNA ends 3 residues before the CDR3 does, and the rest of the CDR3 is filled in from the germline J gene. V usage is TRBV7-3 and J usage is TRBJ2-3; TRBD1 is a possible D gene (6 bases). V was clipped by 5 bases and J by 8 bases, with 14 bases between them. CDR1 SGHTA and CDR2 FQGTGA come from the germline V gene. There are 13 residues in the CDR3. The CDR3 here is CASSVTGKGTQYF. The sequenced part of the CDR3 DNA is TGTGCCAGCAGCGTCACAGGGAAGGGTACG.

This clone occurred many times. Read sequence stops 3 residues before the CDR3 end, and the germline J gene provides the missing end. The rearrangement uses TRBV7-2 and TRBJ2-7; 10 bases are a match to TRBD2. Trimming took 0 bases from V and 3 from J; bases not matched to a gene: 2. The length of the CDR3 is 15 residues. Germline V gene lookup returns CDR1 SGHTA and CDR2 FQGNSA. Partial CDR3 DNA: TGTGCCAGCAGCTTAGCTAGCGGGGGGTTCTACGAG. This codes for CASSLASGGFYE. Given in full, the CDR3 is CASSLASGGFYEQYF.

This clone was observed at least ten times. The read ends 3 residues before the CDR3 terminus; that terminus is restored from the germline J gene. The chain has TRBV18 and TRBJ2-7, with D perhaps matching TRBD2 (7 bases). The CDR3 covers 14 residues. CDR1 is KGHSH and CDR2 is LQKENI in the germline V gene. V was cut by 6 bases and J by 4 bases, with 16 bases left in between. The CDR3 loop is CASSPVGGRYEQYF. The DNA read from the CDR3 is TGTGCCAGCTCTCCGGTCGGGGGGCGGTACGAG.

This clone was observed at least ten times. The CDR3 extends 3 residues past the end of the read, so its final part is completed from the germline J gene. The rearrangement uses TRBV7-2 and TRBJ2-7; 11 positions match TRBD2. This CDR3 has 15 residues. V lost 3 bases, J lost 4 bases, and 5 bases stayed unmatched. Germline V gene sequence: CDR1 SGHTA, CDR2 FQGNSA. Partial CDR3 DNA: TGTGCCAGCAGCTTCGGTAGCGGGGGGGGATACGAG. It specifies CASSFGSGGGYE. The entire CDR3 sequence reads CASSFGSGGGYEQYF.

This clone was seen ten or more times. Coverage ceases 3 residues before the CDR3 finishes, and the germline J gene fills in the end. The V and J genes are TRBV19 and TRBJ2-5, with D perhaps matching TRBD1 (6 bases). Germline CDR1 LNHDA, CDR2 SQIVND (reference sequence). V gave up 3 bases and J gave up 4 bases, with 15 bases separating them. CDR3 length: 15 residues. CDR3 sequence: CASSISGAGSETQYF. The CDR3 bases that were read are TGTGCCAGTAGTATTTCAGGGGCAGGTTCAGAGACC.

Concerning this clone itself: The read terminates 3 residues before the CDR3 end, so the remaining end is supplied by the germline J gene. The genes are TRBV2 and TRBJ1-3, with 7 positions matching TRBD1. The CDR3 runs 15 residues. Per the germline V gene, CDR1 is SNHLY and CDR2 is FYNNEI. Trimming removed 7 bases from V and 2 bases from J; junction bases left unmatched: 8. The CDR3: CASKSQGEAGNTIYF. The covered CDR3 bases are TGTGCCAGCAAGAGCCAGGGGGAGGCTGGAAACACC.

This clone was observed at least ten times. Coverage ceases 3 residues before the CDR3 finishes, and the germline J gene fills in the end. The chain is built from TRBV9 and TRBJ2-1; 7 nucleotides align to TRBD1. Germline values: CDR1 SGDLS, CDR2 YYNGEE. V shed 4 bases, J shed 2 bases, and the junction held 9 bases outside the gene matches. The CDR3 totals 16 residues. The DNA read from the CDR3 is TGTGCCAGCAGCCCCCCAAGGGGGCCCCCCTACAATGAG. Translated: CASSPPRGPPYNE. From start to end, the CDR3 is CASSPPRGPPYNEQFF.